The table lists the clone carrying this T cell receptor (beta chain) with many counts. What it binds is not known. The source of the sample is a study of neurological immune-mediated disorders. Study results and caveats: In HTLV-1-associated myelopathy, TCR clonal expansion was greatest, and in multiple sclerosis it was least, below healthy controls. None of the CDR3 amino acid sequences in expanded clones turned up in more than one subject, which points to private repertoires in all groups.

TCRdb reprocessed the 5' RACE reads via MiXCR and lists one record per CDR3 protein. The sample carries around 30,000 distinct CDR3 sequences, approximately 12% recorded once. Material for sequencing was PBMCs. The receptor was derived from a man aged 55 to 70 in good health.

The CDR3 nucleotides are TGTGCCAGCAGCCCCGCGCTCGGGAAGAACACTGAAGCTTTCTTT. Residues: CASSPALGKNTEAFF. The gene calls are TRBV12-3 or TRBV12-4 and TRBJ1-1; D is uncertain. The CDR3 is 15 amino acids. With 6 bases removed from V and 1 base from J, the gap between germline ends came to 15 bases.